This T cell receptor (beta chain) was sequenced during a study of T cell changes during pregnancy in multiple sclerosis. This CDR3 is built from 14 residues. CDR1 is MNHNS, CDR2 SASEGT, per germline. V was clipped by 6 bases and J by 0 bases, with 9 bases between them. Repertoires were generated with immunoSEQ multiplex PCR, while TCRdb's copy carries only in-frame clones and drops some. Of roughly 110,000 clones listed, 80% to 95% are singletons. The sequence was collected from a female donor with multiple sclerosis, enrolled in a pregnancy study. This chain links TRBV6-1 with TRBJ2-1, with D possibly being TRBD2 (6 bases). The specimen comprised peripheral blood, sampled in the third trimester of pregnancy. The CDR3 here is CASRTSPSYNEQFF. The DNA of the CDR3 is TGTGCCAGCAGAACTAGCCCCTCCTACAATGAGCAGTTCTTC.